The rows below give T cell receptor beta chains drawn from one sample of a study of T-cell memory formation after mild COVID-19. TCRdb passed the 5' RACE reads through MiXCR, listing each CDR3 protein once. The sample has 400,000 to 500,000 distinct CDR3 sequences, 20% seen once; the top ten hold roughly 8.4%. The sequenced sample consisted of PBMCs or a T cell subset sorted from them (not recorded which). The receptors here all came from an adult woman who had mild COVID-19 (a few samples of this study predate the infection). Cell type and time point are not known. Each CDR3 is given with its conserved first and last residue.

j_gene: TRBJ1-2; v_gene: TRBV6-5; CDR3aa: CASSYTRSRGGYTF
j_gene: TRBJ2-1; v_gene: TRBV20-1; CDR3aa: CSASRGGGIDEQFF
j_gene: TRBJ2-5; v_gene: TRBV5-1; CDR3aa: CASSLGTAQQETQYF
j_gene: TRBJ2-1; v_gene: TRBV20-1; CDR3aa: CSASPRGSNYNEQFF
j_gene: TRBJ1-2; v_gene: TRBV6-5; CDR3aa: CASSVGQGKGYTF
j_gene: TRBJ1-1; v_gene: TRBV5-6; CDR3aa: CASSLGLANTEAFF
j_gene: TRBJ1-3; v_gene: TRBV5-1; CDR3aa: CASSLGNSGNTIYF
j_gene: TRBJ2-1; v_gene: TRBV20-1; CDR3aa: CSASRGSPYNEQFF
j_gene: TRBJ1-1; v_gene: TRBV12-3/TRBV12-4; CDR3aa: CASSFRDRGSPTEAFF
j_gene: TRBJ1-2; v_gene: TRBV4-1; CDR3aa: CASSQGLGGYTF
j_gene: TRBJ1-2; v_gene: TRBV11-2; CDR3aa: CASSHGVYGYTF
j_gene: TRBJ2-7; v_gene: TRBV5-5; CDR3aa: CASSLAIGGASYEQYF
j_gene: TRBJ2-7; v_gene: TRBV28; CDR3aa: CASRRTPSYEQYF
j_gene: TRBJ1-3; v_gene: TRBV12-3/TRBV12-4; CDR3aa: CASSLAGTGAYF
j_gene: TRBJ2-1; v_gene: TRBV12-3/TRBV12-4; CDR3aa: CASSLSLAGLDEQFF
j_gene: TRBJ2-1; v_gene: TRBV7-9; CDR3aa: CASSLAPHWGEEFF
j_gene: TRBJ2-5; v_gene: TRBV7-8; CDR3aa: CASSPGLAVDIQETQYF
j_gene: TRBJ2-2; v_gene: TRBV12-5; CDR3aa: CASGLVIGPRTGELFF
j_gene: TRBJ2-5; v_gene: TRBV12-3/TRBV12-4; CDR3aa: CASSLGGLGGETQYF
j_gene: TRBJ2-7; v_gene: TRBV7-9; CDR3aa: CASNQVGQRAVYEQYF
j_gene: TRBJ2-5; v_gene: TRBV9; CDR3aa: CASSVAGPLGAETQYF
j_gene: TRBJ1-6; v_gene: TRBV5-1; CDR3aa: CASSLDSPLHF
j_gene: TRBJ2-2; v_gene: TRBV12-3/TRBV12-4; CDR3aa: CASALGGELFF
j_gene: TRBJ2-1; v_gene: TRBV12-3/TRBV12-4; CDR3aa: CASSDKRVPYNEQFF
j_gene: TRBJ2-5; v_gene: TRBV6-5; CDR3aa: CASRQGGLRAETQYF
j_gene: TRBJ1-1; v_gene: TRBV6-1; CDR3aa: CASSEPTGNF
j_gene: TRBJ1-2; v_gene: TRBV6-6; CDR3aa: CASSYSKGNYGYTF
j_gene: TRBJ2-1; v_gene: TRBV5-4; CDR3aa: CASSYHNEQFF
j_gene: TRBJ2-5; v_gene: TRBV9; CDR3aa: CASSVEAGWETQYF
j_gene: TRBJ2-3; v_gene: TRBV4-2; CDR3aa: CASSQEASGGGLSTDTQYF
j_gene: TRBJ2-5; v_gene: TRBV7-8; CDR3aa: CASSSGQGSIALQGETQYF
j_gene: TRBJ2-2; v_gene: TRBV7-2; CDR3aa: CASSFRTSITGELFF
j_gene: TRBJ2-1; v_gene: TRBV6-1; CDR3aa: CASSVGKGNEQFF
j_gene: TRBJ2-2; v_gene: TRBV12-3/TRBV12-4; CDR3aa: CASTRDQTVNTGELFF
j_gene: TRBJ1-3; v_gene: TRBV6-1; CDR3aa: CASSDPPGTAFSGNTIYF
j_gene: TRBJ1-3; v_gene: TRBV2; CDR3aa: CASRYRDTGSGNTIYF
j_gene: TRBJ2-3; v_gene: TRBV12-3/TRBV12-4; CDR3aa: CASSLRQAPDTQYF
j_gene: TRBJ2-2; v_gene: TRBV30; CDR3aa: CAWRQVGELFF
j_gene: TRBJ2-3; v_gene: TRBV7-3; CDR3aa: CASSQLTDTQYF
j_gene: TRBJ1-1; v_gene: TRBV7-8; CDR3aa: CASSLALRENTEAFF
j_gene: TRBJ2-3; v_gene: TRBV20-1; CDR3aa: CSAGLAGGKRKDTQYF
j_gene: TRBJ1-4; v_gene: TRBV18; CDR3aa: CASSPRQGTNEKLFF
j_gene: TRBJ2-4; v_gene: TRBV12-3/TRBV12-4; CDR3aa: CASSLEGGTLGRNIQYF
j_gene: TRBJ2-5; v_gene: TRBV18; CDR3aa: CASSTSVGGAETQYF
j_gene: TRBJ2-3; v_gene: TRBV7-2; CDR3aa: CASSPRGDVTDTQYF
j_gene: TRBJ1-1; v_gene: TRBV7-6; CDR3aa: CASSLGGGIEAFF